This T cell receptor (beta chain) is drawn from a study of cytomegalovirus exposure and HLA in healthy donors. Vbeta (60) and Jbeta (13) primers were used in the PCR. Profiled with immunoSEQ multiplex PCR; TCRdb holds only in-frame clones, not every one. The data show under 200,000 clones, with 75% to 80% seen just once and over 11% held by the top ten. Germline CDR1 is LNHDA and CDR2 is SQIVND (reference sequence). V was shortened by 5 bases and J by 3 bases, with 17 bases between the two germline ends. This CDR3 comprises 16 residues. The sequence was collected from a man between 45 and 60 years old in good health and CMV-seropositive. V gene TRBV19 combines with J gene TRBJ1-5; weak D call: TRBD1 (5 bases). Sequenced input: PBMCs. Written as DNA, the CDR3 is TGTGCCAGTAGTGGACCGGGGGGGGGTATCAATCAGCCCCAGCATTTT. Amino acid sequence: CASSGPGGGINQPQHF.